The entry below describes one T cell receptor beta chain. The target antigen is unknown. The sample belongs to a study of T cells in narcolepsy. In the study overall: Donors had narcolepsy type 1 or type 2, or were healthy controls. Findings and limits, study-wide: In some patient and control memory CD4+ samples, autoreactive clones were absent. Healthy controls reportedly lacked the autoreactive clonotypes serially found in patients' blood. Autoreactive HCRT-specific and TRIB2-specific clonotypes were marked in same-patient CSF-versus-blood CD4+ comparisons.

Assay used: immunoSEQ multiplex PCR; TCRdb lists only in-frame clones, some missing. The sample shows approximately 30,000 clones, about nine tenths of them seen only once. J was trimmed by 10 bases and V by 0 bases; bases with no gene match: 10. The germline CDR1 and CDR2 sequences are SGHRS and YFSETQ. CDR3 length: 16 amino acids. Sequenced material: CD45RA- memory CD4+ T cells from PBMCs. The chain combines TRBV5-1 with TRBJ1-6, with 7 bases aligning to TRBD1. The sequence derives from a human donor with narcolepsy. CDR3 amino acids: CASSLGIQGNDSPLHF. The CDR3 DNA reads TGCGCCAGCAGCTTGGGGATACAGGGGAATGACTCACCCCTCCACTTT.